These 9 T cell receptor beta chains originate from one sample sequenced in a study of technical replicates of blood from a few donors. This table comes from immunoSEQ multiplex PCR, and its TCRdb copy is limited to in-frame clones, with some not included. The sample contains 9,000 to 15,000 clones, almost 95% of which appear only once. Sample: PBMCs. All receptors derive from a human donor in good health.

The chain carries TRBV6-1 and TRBJ2-1; tentatively, D is TRBD2 (6 bases). CDR1 and CDR2 (germline): MNHNS, SASEGT. The CDR3 sequence is 12 residues long. The germline V and J ends were trimmed by 4 bases and 9 bases, with 10 bases remaining between them. The CDR3 DNA reads TGTGCCAGCAGTGGGCAGCGGGTTGAGCAGTTCTTC. As protein: CASSGQRVEQFF.

The V gene is TRBV10-3, the J gene TRBJ1-4, with TRBD1 as a possible D gene (6 bases). Trimming took off 2 bases at V and 7 bases at J, with 17 bases between the two ends. The CDR3 loop spans 16 amino acids. Germline loops: CDR1 ENHRY, CDR2 SYGVKD. DNA of the CDR3: TGTGCCATCAGTGAGGTGGCGGCGGTAGGGGGTGAAAAACTGTTTTTT. Translated: CAISEVAAVGGEKLFF.

This chain links TRBV6-4 with TRBJ1-2; D is undetermined. CDR1 is MRHNA, CDR2 SNTAGT, per germline. The CDR3 extends over 13 amino acids. The V gene lost 10 bases and the J gene lost 10 bases, with 22 bases spanning the gap. The CDR3 DNA follows: TGTGCCAATGGGGAGCCCTTCGGTATCGTCTACACCTTC. It specifies CANGEPFGIVYTF.

The V call is TRBV21-1, the J call TRBJ1-2; the table's D call of TRBD1 was not tested on the DNA. TRBV21-1 is marked as a pseudogene. The CDR3 has 19 residues. This CDR3 is CASSTLPDRDKAFHYGYTF. The DNA of the CDR3 is TGTGCCAGCAGCACGCTACCCGACAGGGACAAAGCCTTCCACTATGGCTACACCTTC.

This rearrangement joins TRBV2 to TRBJ2-1; the match to TRBD2 covers 7 bases. Trimming cost V 6 bases and J 12 bases; bases outside gene matches: 8. Germline V gene lookup returns CDR1 SNHLY and CDR2 FYNNEI. The CDR3 length is 12 residues. The CDR3 DNA sequence: TGTGCCAGCAGCGCTGTGGGGAGGGCGCAGTTCTTC. It translates to CASSAVGRAQFF.

The chain employs TRBV30 and TRBJ2-7, with TRBD1 matching over 9 bases. CDR3 length equals 13 residues. The V segment lost 1 base and the J segment 3 bases; nucleotides outside the gene matches: 1. CDR1 and CDR2 (germline): GTSNPN, SVGIG (reference sequence). The CDR3 DNA reads as TGTGCCTGGAGTGGGGGACAGGGCTACGAGCAGTACTTC. Amino acids: CAWSGGQGYEQYF.

DNA for the CDR3: TGTGCCAGCAGTTCAACCCCATCTTCACTAGCGGGAGTCTTAGATACGCAGTATTTT. Protein: CASSSTPSSLAGVLDTQYF. The chain carries TRBV27 and TRBJ2-3; 11 positions match TRBD2. Trimming at V came to 4 bases and at J to 5 bases, leaving 17 bases not matched to a gene. The CDR3 sequence is 19 residues long. The V gene's germline CDR1 is MNHEY and CDR2 SMNVEV (reference sequence).

This chain connects TRBV10-2 to TRBJ1-1; tentative D call: TRBD1 (6 bases). In germline, CDR1 is WSHSY, CDR2 SAAADI. The CDR3 is 14 amino acids. Deletions cut 6 bases from V and 0 bases from J, with 11 bases between. The CDR3 DNA reads TGCGCCAGCAGGGACAGTAATATGAACACTGAAGCTTTCTTT. Translation gives CASRDSNMNTEAFF.

V and J are TRBV7-2 and TRBJ1-4, with TRBD1 as a possible D gene (5 bases). CDR3 size: 15 residues. Trimming took 3 bases from V and 7 from J, leaving 15 bases between them. Per germline, CDR1 SGHTA and CDR2 FQGNSA. CDR3 nucleotides: TGTGCCAGCAGCTTCAGTACGCCGGGGGTTGAAAAACTGTTTTTT. This gives the protein CASSFSTPGVEKLFF.